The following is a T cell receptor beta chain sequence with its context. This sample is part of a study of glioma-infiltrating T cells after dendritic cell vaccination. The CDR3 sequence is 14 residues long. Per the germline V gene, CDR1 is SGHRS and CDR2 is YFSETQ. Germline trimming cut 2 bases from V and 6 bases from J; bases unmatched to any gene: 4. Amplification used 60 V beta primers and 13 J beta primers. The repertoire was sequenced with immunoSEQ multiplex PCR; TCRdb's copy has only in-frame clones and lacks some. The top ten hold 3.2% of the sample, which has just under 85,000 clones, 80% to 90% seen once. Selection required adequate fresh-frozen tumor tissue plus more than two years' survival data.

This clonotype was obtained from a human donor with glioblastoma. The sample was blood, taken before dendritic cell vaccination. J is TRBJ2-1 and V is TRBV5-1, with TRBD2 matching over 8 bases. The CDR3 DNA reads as TGCGCCAGCAGCTTAGCGGGAGTTGGCAATGAGCAGTTCTTC. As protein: CASSLAGVGNEQFF.